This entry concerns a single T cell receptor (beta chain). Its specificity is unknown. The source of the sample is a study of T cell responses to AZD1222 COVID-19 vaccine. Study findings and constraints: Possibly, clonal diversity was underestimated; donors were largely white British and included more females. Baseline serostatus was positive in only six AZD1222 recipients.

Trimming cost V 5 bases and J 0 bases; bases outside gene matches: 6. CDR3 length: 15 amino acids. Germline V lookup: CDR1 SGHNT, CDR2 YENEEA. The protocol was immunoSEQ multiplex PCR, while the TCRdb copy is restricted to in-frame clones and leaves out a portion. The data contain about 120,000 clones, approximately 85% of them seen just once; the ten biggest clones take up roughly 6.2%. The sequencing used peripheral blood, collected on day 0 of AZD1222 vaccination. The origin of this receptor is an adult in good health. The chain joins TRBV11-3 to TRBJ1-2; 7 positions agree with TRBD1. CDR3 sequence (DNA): TGTGCCAGCAGCCCACGGACAGGAACTAACTATGGCTACACCTTC. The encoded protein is CASSPRTGTNYGYTF. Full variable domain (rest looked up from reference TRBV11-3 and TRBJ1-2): EAGVVQSPRYKIIEKKQPVAFWCNPISGHNTLYWYLQNLGQGPELLIRYENEEAVDDSQLPKDRFSAERLKGVDSTLKIQPAELGDSAVYLCASSPRTGTNYGYTFGSGTRLTVV.